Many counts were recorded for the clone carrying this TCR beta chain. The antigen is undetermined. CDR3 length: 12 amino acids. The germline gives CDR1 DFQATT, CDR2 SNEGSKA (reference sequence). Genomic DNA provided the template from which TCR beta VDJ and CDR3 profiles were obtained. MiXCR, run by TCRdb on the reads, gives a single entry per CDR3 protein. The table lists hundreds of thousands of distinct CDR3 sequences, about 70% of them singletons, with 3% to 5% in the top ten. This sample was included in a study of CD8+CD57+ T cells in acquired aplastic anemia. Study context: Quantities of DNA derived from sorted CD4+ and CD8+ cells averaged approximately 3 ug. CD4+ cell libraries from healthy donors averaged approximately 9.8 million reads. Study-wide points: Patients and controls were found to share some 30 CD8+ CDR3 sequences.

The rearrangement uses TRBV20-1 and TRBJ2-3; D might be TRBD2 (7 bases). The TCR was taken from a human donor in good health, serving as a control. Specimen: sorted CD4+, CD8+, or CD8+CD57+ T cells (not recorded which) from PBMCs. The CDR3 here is CSLGGPTDTQYF. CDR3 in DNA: TGCAGCCTCGGGGGGCCGACAGATACGCAGTATTTT.